The present T cell receptor (beta chain) was sequenced within a study of beta chain features in type 1 diabetes. Study-wide results and limits: Within each of all four CD4+ subsets, Type 1 diabetes patients had TCRB CDR3s that were moderately but significantly shorter.

This clone was observed a few times. What it binds is unknown. Expressed TCRB transcripts got sequenced, as all isolated RNA was reverse transcribed. Generated by immunoSEQ multiplex PCR, the TCRdb table keeps only in-frame clones and is missing some. The profile covers about 270,000 clones, with over 11% appearing a single time and roughly 0.018% taken by the ten largest. The source material was naive CD4+ T cells from blood. This TCR was sampled from a man in his thirties or forties with type 1 diabetes.

The CDR3 DNA reads as TGTGCCAGCAGATCAGGCACTGAAGCTTTCTTT. This translates into CASRSGTEAFF. The rearrangement uses TRBV27 and TRBJ1-1; D unclear. The V gene's germline CDR1 is MNHEY and CDR2 SMNVEV (reference sequence). V was shortened by 6 bases and J by 4 bases, with 6 bases between the two germline ends. This CDR3 contains 11 residues.